This T cell receptor (beta chain) was identified during a study of T-cell memory formation after mild COVID-19. Findings and limits, study-wide: Largely, contracting CD4+ clones fell within CM and EM, and contracting CD8+ clones within EMRA. The authors left the SARS-CoV-2 specificity of second-wave clones peaking on day 37 unconfirmed. A subset of responding clones appeared in pre-infection memory, suggesting cross-reactive memory joined. Among clones contracting day 15 to 85, CD4/CD8 was balanced, whereas later expanders leaned CD4+.

Comment on this clonotype: As yet, its antigen is unknown.

The germline V gene encodes CDR1 SGHAT and CDR2 FQNNGV. The CDR3 is made up of 13 amino acids. V was cut by 0 bases and J by 8 bases, with 8 bases left in between. TCRdb re-derived calls from the 5' RACE reads in MiXCR, one entry per CDR3 protein. This sample has 470,000 or so distinct CDR3 sequences, with about 23% found just once. This TCR was recovered from an adult woman who had mild COVID-19 (a few samples of this study predate the infection). Cell type and time point are not known. V is TRBV11-2 and J is TRBJ1-5; possibly TRBD1 for D (5 bases). Sequencing used PBMCs or a T cell subset sorted from them (not recorded which). In DNA form, the CDR3 reads TGTGCCAGCAGCTTAGATTTGGGGGAGCCCCAGCATTTT. It translates to CASSLDLGEPQHF.